This section outlines one T cell receptor beta chain sequence together with its context. The data stem from a study of blood T cell repertoires in COVID-19. The overall study: Sites in the United States, Italy and Spain provided acute and convalescent COVID-19 samples. The cDNA or gDNA used as material had been derived from T cells, B-cell-depleted T cells, or PBMCs.

Germline loops: CDR1 SGDLS, CDR2 YYNGEE. Trimming pared 1 base from V and 3 bases from J, leaving 11 bases between. This CDR3 has 14 residues. In the original analysis: Researchers report that nucleated cell counts were estimated from reference gene primer amplification. TCRdb keeps only in-frame clones here, not all; method: immunoSEQ multiplex PCR. D and trimming come from the DNA, and the V and J calls and clone size come from that table. The sample lists about 25,000 clones; 85% to 95% were seen once. The sequence was obtained from a human donor with active COVID-19. The donor label of this sample is uncertain. Sequences were obtained from peripheral blood. This chain connects TRBV9 to TRBJ2-7, with D perhaps matching TRBD2 (5 bases). DNA for the CDR3: TGTGCCAGCAGCGTATTTCGGGGTTGCTACGAGCAGTACTTC. Its protein product is CASSVFRGCYEQYF.